Listed here are 6 T cell receptor beta chains from one sample, sequenced in a study of OX40 agonist ivuxolimab in advanced cancers. TCRdb's table, derived via immunoSEQ multiplex PCR, lists solely in-frame clones and lacks some. The repertoire consists of roughly 72,000 clones, with over 70% occurring once and the leading ten covering 4.5% to 6%. The sequencing here drew on CD4+ or CD8+ T cells sorted from blood, taken in a trial of the OX40 agonist ivuxolimab. The receptors were sampled from an adult with an advanced solid tumor such as melanoma, head and neck, liver or kidney cancer.

The rearrangement links TRBV5-8 to TRBJ1-1; D remains unclear. CDR3 length: 13 residues. V lost 0 bases and J 3 bases, leaving 6 bases between the germline ends. From germline, CDR1 is SGHTS and CDR2 YDEGEE. The CDR3 sequence is CASSLGEYTEAFF. CDR3 nucleotides: TGTGCCAGCAGCTTGGGAGAGTACACTGAAGCTTTCTTT.

This clone turned up a few times. The sample holds other DNA sequences that translate to the same CDR3. The chain carries TRBV9 and TRBJ2-2; no clear D gene. The CDR3 runs 13 residues. Per germline, CDR1 SGDLS and CDR2 YYNGEE. Trimming left V 1 base short and J 4 bases short, with 5 bases between. Written as DNA, the CDR3 is TGTGCCAGCAGCGTAAGGAGCACCGGGGAGCTGTTTTTT. It encodes CASSVRSTGELFF.

The V gene is TRBV9, the J gene TRBJ2-1; the D gene is possibly TRBD2 (6 bases). CDR3 length: 14 amino acids. CDR1 is SGDLS and CDR2 is YYNGEE in the germline V gene. Between the trimmed V and J ends, which lost 3 bases and 3 bases, there was a span of 10 bases. CDR3 sequence: CASSAGGLYNEQFF. For the CDR3, the DNA is TGTGCCAGCAGCGCCGGAGGGCTCTACAATGAGCAGTTCTTC.

The CDR3 here is CASSLEEFLPETQYF. The CDR3, as DNA: TGTGCCAGCAGCTTAGAAGAATTCCTCCCCGAGACCCAGTACTTC. This chain uses TRBV7-2 with TRBJ2-5; D unclear. With 1 base removed from V and 5 bases from J, the gap between germline ends came to 14 bases. Germline CDR1 and CDR2: SGHTA and FQGNSA. This CDR3 spans 15 amino acids. Using reference TRBV7-2 and TRBJ2-5 for the parts outside the CDR3, the full variable domain is GAGVSQSPSNKVTEKGKDVELRCDPISGHTALYWYRQSLGQGLEFLIYFQGNSAPDKSGLPSDRFSAERTGGSVSTLTIQRTQQEDSAVYLCASSLEEFLPETQYFGPGTRLLVL.

The gene calls are TRBV11-1 and TRBJ2-1; 11 bases line up with TRBD2. There are 17 residues in the CDR3. With 5 bases clipped from V and 5 bases from J, the junction kept 11 bases outside the gene matches. The germline V gene encodes CDR1 SGHAT and CDR2 FQDESV (reference sequence). The CDR3 DNA sequence: TGTGCCAGCAGCATACGACTAGCGGGGATATCAAACAATGAGCAGTTCTTC. It is translated as CASSIRLAGISNNEQFF.

J is TRBJ1-2 and V is TRBV6-4, with D hard to call. Trimming left V 0 bases short and J 13 bases short, with 9 bases between. Germline CDR1 reads MRHNA; CDR2 reads SNTAGT. The CDR3 is made up of 11 amino acids. CDR3 amino acids: CASSDSGMFTF. The CDR3 bases are TGTGCCAGCAGTGACTCTGGGATGTTCACCTTC.